The source of this TCR beta chain is a study of blood T cell repertoires in COVID-19. Study-wide background: PBMCs, B-cell-depleted T cells, or T cells provided the cDNA or gDNA that made up the material.

Profiled with immunoSEQ multiplex PCR; TCRdb holds only in-frame clones, not every one. The data hold 160,000 or so clones, with 80% to 90% observed a single time. V shed 3 bases and J shed 8 bases, with 8 bases lying between them. The CDR3 extends over 12 amino acids. This chain connects TRBV12-3 or TRBV12-4 to TRBJ1-3, with D hard to call. Sequenced material: peripheral blood. The TCR originated in a woman aged 45-60 years with COVID-19, enrolled during active disease. The CDR3: CASSFGRDTIYF. In DNA, the CDR3 is TGTGCCAGCAGTTTCGGTCGGGACACCATATATTTT.